This entry describes one TCR beta chain. Its specificity is unknown. Sorted subsets were amplified in replicate PCRs using about 210 ng DNA, 32,000 or so T cell genomes. Sequencing used immunoSEQ multiplex PCR; TCRdb keeps in-frame clones, though not all of them. Of 2,100,000 or so clones listed, approximately 96% were seen once; the top ten hold roughly 0.13%. Only Caucasian adults living in Nashville, Tennessee made up the donor group. The sample is drawn from a study of shared clonotypes between healthy human individuals. Broader study findings: Sample collection involved blood only; tissue repertoires are likely different.

Germline V gene lookup returns CDR1 MNHEY and CDR2 SMNVEV (reference sequence). Trimming left V 2 bases short and J 3 bases short, with 7 bases between. The CDR3 runs to 13 residues. The clonotype originates from a man aged 18 to 30 in good health. The material sequenced was naive CD4+ T cells sorted from blood. Subset given: CD45RA+ positively selected. The V and J genes are TRBV27 and TRBJ1-2; D is perhaps TRBD1 (5 bases). This CDR3 is CASSLTGDYGYTF. CDR3 bases: TGTGCCAGCAGTTTAACAGGAGACTATGGCTACACCTTC.